This is a list of T cell receptor beta chains from one sample in a study of beta chain features in type 1 diabetes. This table comes from immunoSEQ multiplex PCR, and its TCRdb copy is limited to in-frame clones, with some not included. The table has tens of thousands of clones, 63% seen once. Sequenced material: stem cell memory CD4+ T cells from blood. The receptors were sampled from a woman in her 30s with type 1 diabetes. Both conserved end residues are part of each CDR3. The D gene is left open where the match is weak. The size entry is marked missing in some rows and otherwise reads once, few, many or a size class.

>TRBV9|NA|NA|TRBJ2-1
TGTGCCAGCAGCGGCAGGACCTACAATGAGCAGTTCTTC
CASSGRTYNEQFF
>TRBV28|NA|few|TRBJ2-6
TGTGCCAGCACCCTCGAGGGGGATACAGGGGCCAACGTCCTGACTTTC
CASTLEGDTGANVLTF
>TRBV28|NA|NA|TRBJ2-3
TGTGCCAGCAGTTTCCTCGGACACACAGATACGCAGTATTTT
CASSFLGHTDTQYF
>TRBV5-4|TRBD1|NA|TRBJ1-1
TGTGCCAGCAGCTTGGGGATGGATAACACAGGGGAAGAAGCTTTCTTT
CASSLGMDNTGEEAFF
>TRBV19|TRBD1|NA|TRBJ2-2
TGTGCCAGTAGTACCCCCCGGGACAGGGCCACCGGGGAGCTGTTTTTT
CASSTPRDRATGELFF
>TRBV19|NA|NA|TRBJ2-1
TGTGCCAGTAGTATAGCAGGGCCGCGCAATGAGCAGTTCTTC
CASSIAGPRNEQFF
>TRBV6-5|TRBD2|NA|TRBJ2-7
TGTGCCAGCAGTTACTCTGGCGGGAGGGCATACGAGCAGTACTTC
CASSYSGGRAYEQYF
>TRBV7-3|TRBD1|NA|TRBJ1-1
TGTGCCAGCAGCTCACAGGGGGGCACTGAAGCTTTCTTT
CASSSQGGTEAFF
>TRBV5-1|TRBD1|NA|TRBJ2-6
TGCGCCAGCAGCGCCCTAACAGGGGCTGGGGCCAACGTCCTGACTTTC
CASSALTGAGANVLTF
>TRBV28|TRBD1|few|TRBJ2-5
TGTGCCAGCAGTCAACTTCCCCGGACAGGGACCTCGGAGACCCAGTACTTC
CASSQLPRTGTSETQYF
>TRBV7-6|NA|NA|TRBJ2-5
TGTGCCACCACCCGGGGCCAAGAGACCCAGTACTTC
CATTRGQETQYF
>TRBV5-4|NA|NA|TRBJ2-4
TGTGCCAGCAGCTTGGGAACGCCGGGACAAGGAAACATTCAGTACTTC
CASSLGTPGQGNIQYF
>TRBV15|TRBD2|NA|TRBJ2-5
TGTGCCACCAGCCCGGGACTAGCGGGAGGGACCCAGTACTTC
CATSPGLAGGTQYF
>TRBV5-1|NA|NA|TRBJ2-5
TGCGCCAGCAGCCTCCACAGGGAGAGGGAGACCCAGTACTTC
CASSLHRERETQYF
>TRBV10-2|NA|NA|TRBJ2-2
TGCGCCGGCGGGCGAGGGACCGGGGAGCTGTTTTTT
CAGGRGTGELFF
>TRBV7-9|NA|few|TRBJ1-1
TGTGCCAGCAGCTTAGACTCGGTGAGGAACACTGAAGCTTTCTTT
CASSLDSVRNTEAFF
>TRBV5-1|NA|NA|TRBJ1-1
TGCGCCAGCAGCTTGGAGACTAAGGGGAACACTGAAGCTTTCTTT
CASSLETKGNTEAFF
>TRBV7-9|NA|NA|TRBJ2-3
TGTGCCAGCAGCTCAACGACAGGCACAGATACGCAGTATTTT
CASSSTTGTDTQYF
>TRBV18|TRBD1|NA|TRBJ2-3
TGTGCCAGCTCACTGGGACAGAGCACAGATACGCAGTATTTT
CASSLGQSTDTQYF
>TRBV5-6|TRBD2|NA|TRBJ2-1
TGTGCCAGCAGCTTTCGGGCGGGAGACGACAATGAGCAGTTCTTC
CASSFRAGDDNEQFF
>TRBV5-5|TRBD2|NA|TRBJ2-5
TGTGCCAGCAGCGCCGGCGGGGGGGGAGAGACCCAGTACTTC
CASSAGGGGETQYF
>TRBV6-5|TRBD1|NA|TRBJ2-5
TGTGCCAGCAGTTACTCGACTGGACAGGGACAAGAGACCCAGTACTTC
CASSYSTGQGQETQYF
>TRBV7-3|TRBD1|NA|TRBJ1-2
TGTGCCAGCAGCCCCGGAGGTGAGGGGGCGTTTGGCTACACCTTC
CASSPGGEGAFGYTF
>TRBV14|NA|NA|TRBJ2-5
TGTGCCAGCAGCCAAGGGGCTCGGGAGACCCAGTACTTC
CASSQGARETQYF
>TRBV7-9|TRBD2|once|TRBJ2-2
TGTGCCAGCAGACCCGTAGCGGGAGGTTCGGTCGGCACCGGGGAGCTGTTTTTT
CASRPVAGGSVGTGELFF
>TRBV2|NA|NA|TRBJ1-4
TGTGCCAGCAGTGAGAATGGAGCTAATGAAAAACTGTTTTTT
CASSENGANEKLFF
>TRBV5-1|TRBD2|NA|TRBJ2-7
TGCGCCAGCAGCCCCCGTCTAGCGGGAATGTTCTACGAGCAGTACTTC
CASSPRLAGMFYEQYF
>TRBV29-1|NA|NA|TRBJ1-1
TGCAGCGTATCACAGGGAATAGGAACTGAAGCTTTCTTT
CSVSQGIGTEAFF
>TRBV5-4|NA|NA|TRBJ1-1
TGTGCCAGCAGCTTCGGGAACACTGAAGCTTTCTTT
CASSFGNTEAFF
>TRBV4-2|NA|NA|TRBJ2-1
TGTGCCAGCAGCCAAAACCAGGGAGGAAACAATGAGCAGTTCTTC
CASSQNQGGNNEQFF
>TRBV5-1|NA|NA|TRBJ1-1
TGCGCCAGCAGCTTATATCCAGGGTCTATGAACACTGAAGCTTTCTTT
CASSLYPGSMNTEAFF
>TRBV4-1|NA|few|TRBJ1-2
TGCGCCGGAATCGGAGGGGTGGACCTCTATGGCTACACCTTC
CAGIGGVDLYGYTF
>TRBV16|TRBD1|once|TRBJ1-1
TGTGCCAGCAGCCAACAGGGGGTAACCACTGAAGCTTTCTTT
CASSQQGVTTEAFF
>TRBV27|TRBD1|NA|TRBJ2-5
TGTGCCAGCAGTACAGGGGGCAGGGAGACCCAGTACTTC
CASSTGGRETQYF
>TRBV18|NA|once|TRBJ2-1
TGTGCCAGCTCACCACGCTCTACAGGGAGCTCCTACAATGAGCAGTTCTTC
CASSPRSTGSSYNEQFF
>TRBV19|TRBD2|NA|TRBJ2-7
TGTGCCAGTAGTCGTACTAGCGGGGGGGCCTACGAGCAGTACTTC
CASSRTSGGAYEQYF
>TRBV2|NA|NA|TRBJ2-1
TGTGCCAGCATCCCCCGCACAGGGACGTCTGTGCGCAATGAGCAGTTCTTC
CASIPRTGTSVRNEQFF
>TRBV5-4|TRBD2|NA|TRBJ2-1
TGTGCCAGCAGCTTGGGTAGCGGGAGCTCCTACAATGAGCAGTTCTTC
CASSLGSGSSYNEQFF
>TRBV2|NA|NA|TRBJ1-1
TGTGCCAGCAGTGATGTTAGCAGCCAGACTGAAGCTTTCTTT
CASSDVSSQTEAFF
>TRBV7-2|TRBD1|NA|TRBJ1-5
TGTGCCAGCAGCTGGACGGACAGGGAGGGTCAGCCCCAGCATTTT
CASSWTDREGQPQHF
>TRBV7-9|TRBD2|once|TRBJ2-3
TGTGCCAGCGTAGCGGGAGGGAATACGCAGTATTTT
CASVAGGNTQYF
>TRBV19|TRBD2|NA|TRBJ2-1
TGTGCCAGTAGTGGCTCGACTAGCGGGAGAACCTACAATGAGCAGTTCTTC
CASSGSTSGRTYNEQFF
>TRBV6-6|TRBD2|NA|TRBJ2-1
TGTGCCAGCGGGGAGGTTAGGGCGGGAGAGGAGCAGTTCTTC
CASGEVRAGEEQFF
>TRBV25-1|NA|NA|TRBJ1-2
TGTGCCAGCAGTGAATCGGGTGGATCCTATGGCTACACCTTC
CASSESGGSYGYTF
>TRBV28|TRBD2|few|TRBJ2-7
TGTGCCAGCAGTTCGGCGGGACTAGCGGGAGTCTTC
CASSSAGLAGVF
>TRBV7-9|TRBD2|few|TRBJ2-7
TGTGCCAGCAGCCCCCCTAGCGGGAGGGCCTACGAGCAGTACTTC
CASSPPSGRAYEQYF
>TRBV30|TRBD2|once|TRBJ2-3
TGTGCCTGGAGTATGGGACTAGCGGCCACAGATACGCAGTATTTT
CAWSMGLAATDTQYF
>TRBV2|TRBD1|NA|TRBJ2-7
TGTGCCAGCACCCAAACCGGGACAGGGGGCCACGAGCAGTACTTC
CASTQTGTGGHEQYF
>TRBV29-1|NA|NA|TRBJ1-1
TGCAGCGTTACCCGTCCGGGAACTGAAGCTTTCTTT
CSVTRPGTEAFF
>TRBV11-2|TRBD1|once|TRBJ1-4
TGTGCCAGCAGCCGCGGGACAGGGAAAATCTCGGAAAAACTGTTTTTT
CASSRGTGKISEKLFF
>TRBV6-5|NA|NA|TRBJ1-1
TGTGCCAGCAGGGAGGCGACGGACACTGAAGCTTTCTTT
CASREATDTEAFF
>TRBV29-1|NA|NA|TRBJ1-1
TGCAGCGTGAATAACAGGTATACTGAAGCTTTCTTT
CSVNNRYTEAFF
>TRBV7-7|NA|NA|TRBJ2-5
TGTGCTAGCAGCTTAGGGGCAGGGCAAGAGACCCAGTACTTC
CASSLGAGQETQYF
>TRBV5-1|NA|few|TRBJ2-7
TGCGCCAGCAGCTTGTCACATGAAGTACCCTACGAGCAGTACTTC
CASSLSHEVPYEQYF
>TRBV9|TRBD2|NA|TRBJ2-7
TGTGCCAGCAGCCCCCGAGCGGGAGGGCCCTACGAGCAGTACTTC
CASSPRAGGPYEQYF
>TRBV10-1|TRBD2|NA|TRBJ2-3
TGCGCCAGCAGTGAATCGGGAGGGCCCCATACGCAGTATTTT
CASSESGGPHTQYF
>TRBV11-2|TRBD2|NA|TRBJ2-1
TGTGCCAGCAGACTAGCGGGAGCCGGCGAGCAGTTCTTC
CASRLAGAGEQFF